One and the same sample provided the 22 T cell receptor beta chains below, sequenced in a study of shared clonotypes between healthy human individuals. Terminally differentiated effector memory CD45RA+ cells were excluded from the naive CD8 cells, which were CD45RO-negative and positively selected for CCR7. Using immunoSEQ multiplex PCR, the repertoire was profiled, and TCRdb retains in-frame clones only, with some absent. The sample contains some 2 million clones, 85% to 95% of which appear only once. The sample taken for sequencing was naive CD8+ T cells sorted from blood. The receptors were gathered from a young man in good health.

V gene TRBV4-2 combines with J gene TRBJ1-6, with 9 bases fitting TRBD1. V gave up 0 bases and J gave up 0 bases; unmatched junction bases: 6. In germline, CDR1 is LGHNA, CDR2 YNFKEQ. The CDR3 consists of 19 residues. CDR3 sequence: CASSQDRTGESSYNSPLHF. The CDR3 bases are TGTGCCAGCAGCCAAGATCGGACAGGGGAGAGCTCCTATAATTCACCCCTCCACTTT.

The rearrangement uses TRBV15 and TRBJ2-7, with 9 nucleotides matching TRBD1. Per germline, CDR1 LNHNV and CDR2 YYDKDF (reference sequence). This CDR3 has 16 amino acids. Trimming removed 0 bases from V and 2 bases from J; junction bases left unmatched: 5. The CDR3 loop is CATSRDEDRGAYEQYF. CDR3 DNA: TGTGCCACCAGCAGAGACGAGGACAGGGGAGCCTACGAGCAGTACTTC.

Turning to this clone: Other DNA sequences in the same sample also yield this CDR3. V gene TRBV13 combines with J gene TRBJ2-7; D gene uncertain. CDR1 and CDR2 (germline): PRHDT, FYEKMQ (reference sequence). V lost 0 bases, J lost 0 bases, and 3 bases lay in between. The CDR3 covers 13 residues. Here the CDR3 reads CASSLGRSYEQYF. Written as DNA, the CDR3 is TGTGCCAGCAGCTTAGGACGCTCCTACGAGCAGTACTTC. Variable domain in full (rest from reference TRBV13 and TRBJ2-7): AAGVIQSPRHLIKEKRETATLKCYPIPRHDTVYWYQQGPGQDPQFLISFYEKMQSDKGSIPDRFSAQQFSDYHSELNMSSLELGDSALYFCASSLGRSYEQYFGPGTRLTVT.

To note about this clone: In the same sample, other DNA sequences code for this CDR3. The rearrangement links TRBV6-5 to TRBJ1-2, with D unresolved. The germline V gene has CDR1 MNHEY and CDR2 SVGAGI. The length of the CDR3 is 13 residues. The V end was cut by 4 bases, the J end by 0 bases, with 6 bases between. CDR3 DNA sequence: TGTGCCAGCAGTTCTGGGTCTAACTATGGCTACACCTTC. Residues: CASSSGSNYGYTF.

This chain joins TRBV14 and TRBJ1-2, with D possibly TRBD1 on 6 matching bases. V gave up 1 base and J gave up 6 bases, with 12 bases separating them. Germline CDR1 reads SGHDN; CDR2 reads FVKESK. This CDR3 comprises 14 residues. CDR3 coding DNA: TGTGCCAGCAGCCAAGTACTGGGGGCGGATGGCTACACCTTC. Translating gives CASSQVLGADGYTF.

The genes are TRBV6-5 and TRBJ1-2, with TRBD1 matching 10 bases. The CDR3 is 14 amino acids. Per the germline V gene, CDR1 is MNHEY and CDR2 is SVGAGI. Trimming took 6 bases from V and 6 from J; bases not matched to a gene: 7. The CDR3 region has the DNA TGTGCCAGCAGCCACGAGACAGGGGGCGATGGCTACACCTTC. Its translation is CASSHETGGDGYTF.

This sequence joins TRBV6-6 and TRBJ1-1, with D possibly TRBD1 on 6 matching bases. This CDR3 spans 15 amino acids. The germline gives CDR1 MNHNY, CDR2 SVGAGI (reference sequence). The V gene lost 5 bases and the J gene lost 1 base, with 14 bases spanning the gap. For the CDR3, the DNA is TGTGCCAGCAGTGATCCCGGACAGACGAACACTGAAGCTTTCTTT. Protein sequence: CASSDPGQTNTEAFF.

The CDR3 nucleotides read TGTGCCAGCAGCTTATCCGGGTGGCAGGACTCCTACGAGCAGTACTTC. This encodes CASSLSGWQDSYEQYF. The genes are TRBV7-2 and TRBJ2-7; no definite D call. V lost 2 bases and J lost 0, with 14 bases in between. Germline-derived CDR1 and CDR2 are SGHTA and FQGNSA. The CDR3 extends over 16 amino acids.

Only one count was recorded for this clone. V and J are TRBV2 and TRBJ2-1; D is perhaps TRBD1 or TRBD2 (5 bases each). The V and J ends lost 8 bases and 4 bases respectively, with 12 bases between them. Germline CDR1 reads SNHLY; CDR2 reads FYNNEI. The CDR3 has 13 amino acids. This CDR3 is CASLGDLYNEQFF. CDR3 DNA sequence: TGTGCCAGCCTGGGGGACCTTTACAATGAGCAGTTCTTC. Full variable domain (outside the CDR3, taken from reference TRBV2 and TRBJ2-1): EPEVTQTPSHQVTQMGQEVILRCVPISNHLYFYWYRQILGQKVEFLVSFYNNEISEKSEIFDDQFSVERPDGSNFTLKIRSTKLEDSAMYFCASLGDLYNEQFFGPGTRLTVL.

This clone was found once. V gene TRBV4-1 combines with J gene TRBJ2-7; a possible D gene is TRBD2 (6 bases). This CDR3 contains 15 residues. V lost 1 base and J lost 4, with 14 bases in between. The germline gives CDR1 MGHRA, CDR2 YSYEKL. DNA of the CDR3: TGCGCCAGCAGCCAAGGAGCCCCGACTAGTTACGAGCAGTACTTC. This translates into CASSQGAPTSYEQYF.

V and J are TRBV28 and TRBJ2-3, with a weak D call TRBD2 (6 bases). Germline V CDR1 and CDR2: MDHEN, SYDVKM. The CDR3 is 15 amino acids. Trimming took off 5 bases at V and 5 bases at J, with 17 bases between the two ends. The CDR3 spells CASSPPGGMRDTQYF. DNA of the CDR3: TGTGCCAGCAGTCCCCCCGGCGGGATGAGAGATACGCAGTATTTT.

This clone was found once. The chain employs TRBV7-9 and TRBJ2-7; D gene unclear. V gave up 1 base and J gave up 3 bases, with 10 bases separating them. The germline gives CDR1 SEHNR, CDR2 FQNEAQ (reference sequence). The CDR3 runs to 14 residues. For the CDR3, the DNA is TGTGCCAGCAGCTTAGTACACACCTTCTACGAGCAGTACTTC. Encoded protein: CASSLVHTFYEQYF.

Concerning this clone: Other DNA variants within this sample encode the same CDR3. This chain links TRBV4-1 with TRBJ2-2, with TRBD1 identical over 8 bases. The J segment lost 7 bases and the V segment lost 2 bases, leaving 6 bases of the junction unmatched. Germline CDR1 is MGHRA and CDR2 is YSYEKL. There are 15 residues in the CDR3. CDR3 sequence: CASSQRQGAGGELFF. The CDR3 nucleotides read TGCGCCAGCAGCCAACGGCAGGGGGCAGGCGGGGAGCTGTTTTTT.

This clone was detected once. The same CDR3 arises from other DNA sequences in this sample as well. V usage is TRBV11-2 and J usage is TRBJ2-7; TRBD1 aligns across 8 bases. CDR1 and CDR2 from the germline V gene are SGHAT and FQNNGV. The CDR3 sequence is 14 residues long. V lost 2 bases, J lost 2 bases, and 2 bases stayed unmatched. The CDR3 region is CASSLLQGAYEQYF. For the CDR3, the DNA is TGTGCCAGCAGCTTATTACAGGGGGCCTACGAGCAGTACTTC.

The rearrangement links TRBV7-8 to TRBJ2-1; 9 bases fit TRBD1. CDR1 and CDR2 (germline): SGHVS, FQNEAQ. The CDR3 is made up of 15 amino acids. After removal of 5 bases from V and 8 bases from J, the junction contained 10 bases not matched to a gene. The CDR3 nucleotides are TGTGCCAGCAGCGACAGGGGGGTTACAATCCATGAGCAGTTCTTC. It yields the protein CASSDRGVTIHEQFF.

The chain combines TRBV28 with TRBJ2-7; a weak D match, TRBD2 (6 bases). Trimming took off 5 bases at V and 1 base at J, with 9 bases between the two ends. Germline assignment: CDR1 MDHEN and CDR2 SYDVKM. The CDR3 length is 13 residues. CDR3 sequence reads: CASSHRGSYEQYF. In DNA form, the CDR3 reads TGTGCCAGCAGTCACCGGGGGTCCTACGAGCAGTACTTC.

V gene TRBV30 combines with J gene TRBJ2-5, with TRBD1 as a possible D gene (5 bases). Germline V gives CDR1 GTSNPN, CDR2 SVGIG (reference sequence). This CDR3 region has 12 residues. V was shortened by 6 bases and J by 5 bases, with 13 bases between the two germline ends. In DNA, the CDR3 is TGTGCCTGCGACGACAGTCCTGAGACCCAGTACTTC. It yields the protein CACDDSPETQYF. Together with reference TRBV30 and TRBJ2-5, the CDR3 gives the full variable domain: SQTIHQWPATLVQPVGSPLSLECTVEGTSNPNLYWYRQAAGRGLQLLFYSVGIGQISSEVPQNLSASRPQDRQFILSSKKLLLSDSGFYLCACDDSPETQYFGPGTRLLVL.

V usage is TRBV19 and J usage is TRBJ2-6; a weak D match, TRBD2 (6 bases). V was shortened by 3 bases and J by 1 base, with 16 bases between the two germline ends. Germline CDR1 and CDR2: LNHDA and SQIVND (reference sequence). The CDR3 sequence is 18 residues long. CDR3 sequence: CASSILAGGLSGANVLTF. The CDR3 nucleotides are TGTGCCAGTAGTATCTTGGCAGGTGGACTATCTGGGGCCAACGTCCTGACTTTC.

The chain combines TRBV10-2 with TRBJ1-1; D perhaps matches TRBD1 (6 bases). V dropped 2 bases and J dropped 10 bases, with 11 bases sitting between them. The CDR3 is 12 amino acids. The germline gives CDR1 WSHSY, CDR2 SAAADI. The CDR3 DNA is TGCGCCAGCAGTGAGGCAGGGGTAACAGCTTTCTTT. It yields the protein CASSEAGVTAFF.

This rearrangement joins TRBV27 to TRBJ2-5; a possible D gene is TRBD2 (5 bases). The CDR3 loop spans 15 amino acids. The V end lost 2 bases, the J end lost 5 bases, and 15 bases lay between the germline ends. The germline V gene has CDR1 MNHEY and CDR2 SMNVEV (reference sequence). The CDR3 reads CASSLLGGSVETQYF. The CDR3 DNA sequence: TGTGCCAGCAGTTTACTAGGCGGGTCCGTGGAGACCCAGTACTTC.

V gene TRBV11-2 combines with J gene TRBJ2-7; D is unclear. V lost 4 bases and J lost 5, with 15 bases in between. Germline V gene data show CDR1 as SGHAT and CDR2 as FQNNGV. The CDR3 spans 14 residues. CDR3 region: CASSSLPRVHEQYF. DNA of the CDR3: TGTGCCAGCAGCTCCCTCCCCCGGGTCCACGAGCAGTACTTC.

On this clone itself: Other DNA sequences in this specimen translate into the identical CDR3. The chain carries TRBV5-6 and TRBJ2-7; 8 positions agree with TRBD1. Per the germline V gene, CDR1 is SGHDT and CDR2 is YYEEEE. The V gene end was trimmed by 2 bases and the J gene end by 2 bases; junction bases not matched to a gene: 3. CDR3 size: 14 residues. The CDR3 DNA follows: TGTGCCAGCAGCTTCGGGACAGGTCCCTACGAGCAGTACTTC. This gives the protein CASSFGTGPYEQYF.